This is a list of T cell receptor beta chains from one sample in a study of T cell changes during pregnancy in multiple sclerosis. Some clones are missing from TCRdb's copy, which holds only in-frame ones; the method was immunoSEQ multiplex PCR. The sample records 30,000 or so clones, 87% being singletons. Here the sequenced sample was CD8+ T cells from peripheral blood mononuclear cells, taken in the first trimester of pregnancy. Every receptor here comes from a female donor with multiple sclerosis, enrolled in a pregnancy study. Each CDR3 is given with its conserved first and last residue. The order of the fields is J gene, D gene, clone size, V gene, CDR3 protein, CDR3 DNA. D genes are given only for firm matches. Where a row states a size, it is once, few, many or the class of an expanded clone; other rows omit it.

TRBJ2-3,TRBD2,-,TRBV2,CASSAGLAGADTQYF,TGTGCCAGCAGTGCGGGACTAGCGGGAGCAGATACGCAGTATTTT
TRBJ2-7,-,-,TRBV27,CASSFWGRFYEQYF,TGTGCCAGCAGTTTCTGGGGGCGCTTCTACGAGCAGTACTTC
TRBJ1-1,TRBD1,-,TRBV27,CASSLFPDREDTEAFF,TGTGCCAGCAGTTTATTTCCCGACAGGGAAGACACTGAAGCTTTCTTT
TRBJ2-7,-,-,TRBV5-6,CASSSFDEQYF,TGTGCCAGCAGCTCGTTCGACGAGCAGTACTTC
TRBJ2-7,TRBD2,-,TRBV7-9,CASSLESSGRESYEQYF,TGTGCCAGCAGCTTAGAGTCTAGCGGTCGTGAGTCCTACGAGCAGTACTTC
TRBJ1-1,TRBD1,-,TRBV28,CASSTLGWGTAETEAFF,TGTGCCAGCAGCACCCTGGGTTGGGGGACAGCTGAGACTGAAGCTTTCTTT
TRBJ2-5,TRBD1,-,TRBV2,CASSQNPTGDQETQYF,TGTGCCAGCAGCCAAAACCCGACAGGGGACCAAGAGACCCAGTACTTC
TRBJ1-4,TRBD1,-,TRBV6-6,CASSYGTDEKLFF,TGTGCCAGCAGTTATGGGACAGATGAAAAACTGTTTTTT
TRBJ1-5,TRBD1,-,TRBV5-8,CASSPYTGGNQPQHF,TGTGCCAGCAGCCCCTATACAGGGGGCAATCAGCCCCAGCATTTT
TRBJ1-2,-,-,TRBV4-1,CASSQAGGTPSHYGYTF,TGCGCCAGCAGCCAGGCGGGCGGGACCCCTTCCCACTATGGCTACACCTTC
TRBJ1-4,-,-,TRBV5-6,CASSLEGRGPGEEKLFF,TGTGCCAGCAGCTTGGAGGGCAGGGGACCGGGCGAAGAAAAACTGTTTTTT
TRBJ2-1,-,-,TRBV6-5,CASSYAGLGNEQFF,TGTGCCAGCAGTTACGCGGGACTTGGGAATGAGCAGTTCTTC
TRBJ2-1,TRBD2,-,TRBV4-3,CASSQGTGGYNEQFF,TGCGCCAGCAGCCAAGGGACGGGGGGGTACAATGAGCAGTTCTTC
TRBJ1-1,-,-,TRBV6-1,CASSERENTEAFF,TGTGCCAGCAGTGAACGGGAGAACACTGAAGCTTTCTTT
TRBJ1-5,-,-,TRBV6-5,CASSWTEDQPQHF,TGTGCCAGCAGTTGGACAGAGGATCAGCCCCAGCATTTT
TRBJ1-5,-,-,TRBV27,CASSTGLGNQPQHF,TGTGCCAGCAGCACAGGGCTTGGCAATCAGCCCCAGCATTTT
TRBJ1-4,TRBD1,-,TRBV7-9,CASRRTGDTINEKLFF,TGTGCCAGCAGGAGGACAGGGGACACGATTAATGAAAAACTGTTTTTT
TRBJ2-1,TRBD2,-,TRBV27,CASSQRGHEQFF,TGTGCCAGCAGCCAGCGGGGGCATGAGCAGTTCTTC
TRBJ2-1,TRBD2,-,TRBV7-8,CASSLEASGGTYNEQFF,TGTGCCAGCAGCTTAGAGGCTAGCGGGGGCACCTACAATGAGCAGTTCTTC
TRBJ2-2,TRBD1,-,TRBV5-1,CASSSRDSLTGELFF,TGCGCCAGCAGCTCCCGGGACAGTTTAACCGGGGAGCTGTTTTTT
TRBJ2-1,-,-,TRBV10-3,CAISDLLTGVLVVGQFF,TGTGCCATCAGCGACCTTTTAACGGGAGTCCTCGTCGTAGGGCAATTCTTC
TRBJ1-2,TRBD1,few,TRBV7-9,CASSRGTGKNYGYTF,TGTGCCAGCAGCCGAGGGACAGGGAAGAACTATGGCTACACCTTC
TRBJ2-7,-,-,TRBV29-1,CSVGAGENEQYF,TGCAGCGTTGGGGCAGGGGAAAACGAGCAGTACTTC
TRBJ2-5,-,-,TRBV28,CASTLTSQETQYF,TGTGCCAGCACCTTGACTAGTCAAGAGACCCAGTACTTC
TRBJ1-2,TRBD1,-,TRBV6-5,CASSYGTGVDGYTF,TGTGCCAGCAGTTACGGTACAGGGGTCGACGGCTACACCTTC
TRBJ1-4,TRBD1,-,TRBV28,CASSPRGTGEGEKLFF,TGTGCCAGCAGTCCCCGGGGGACAGGGGAGGGAGAAAAACTGTTTTTT
TRBJ2-7,TRBD2,once,TRBV5-4,CASSMGTSYEQYF,TGTGCCAGCAGCATGGGGACTAGCTACGAGCAGTACTTC
TRBJ2-5,-,-,TRBV19,CASSIITGETQYF,TGTGCCAGTAGTATCATAACGGGAGAGACCCAGTACTTC
TRBJ2-3,TRBD2,-,TRBV9,CASSTHVAGVSTDTQYF,TGTGCCAGCAGCACCCACGTAGCGGGGGTAAGCACAGATACGCAGTATTTT
TRBJ2-3,TRBD2,once,TRBV4-3,CASSLGTSGGRTDTQYF,TGCGCCAGCAGCCTCGGGACTAGCGGGGGCCGCACAGATACGCAGTATTTT
TRBJ1-5,-,-,TRBV4-3,CASSQGSRGGNQPQHF,TGCGCCAGCAGCCAAGGTAGCAGGGGAGGCAATCAGCCCCAGCATTTT
TRBJ2-7,TRBD1,-,TRBV27,CASSFRQGGYEQYF,TGTGCCAGCAGTTTCAGACAGGGTGGTTACGAGCAGTACTTC
TRBJ2-7,-,-,TRBV29-1,CSVRDGGLEQYF,TGCAGCGTGCGGGACGGAGGATTAGAGCAGTACTTC
TRBJ2-3,TRBD2,once,TRBV6-5,CASSRLAGGPDTQYF,TGTGCCAGCAGTAGACTAGCGGGGGGTCCAGATACGCAGTATTTT
TRBJ1-2,-,-,TRBV30,CAWRGSGYGYTF,TGTGCCTGGAGGGGGTCAGGGTATGGCTACACCTTC
TRBJ2-7,TRBD2,-,TRBV27,CASSLSSGGVVYEQYF,TGTGCCAGCAGTTTATCGTCGGGAGGTGTCGTCTACGAGCAGTACTTC